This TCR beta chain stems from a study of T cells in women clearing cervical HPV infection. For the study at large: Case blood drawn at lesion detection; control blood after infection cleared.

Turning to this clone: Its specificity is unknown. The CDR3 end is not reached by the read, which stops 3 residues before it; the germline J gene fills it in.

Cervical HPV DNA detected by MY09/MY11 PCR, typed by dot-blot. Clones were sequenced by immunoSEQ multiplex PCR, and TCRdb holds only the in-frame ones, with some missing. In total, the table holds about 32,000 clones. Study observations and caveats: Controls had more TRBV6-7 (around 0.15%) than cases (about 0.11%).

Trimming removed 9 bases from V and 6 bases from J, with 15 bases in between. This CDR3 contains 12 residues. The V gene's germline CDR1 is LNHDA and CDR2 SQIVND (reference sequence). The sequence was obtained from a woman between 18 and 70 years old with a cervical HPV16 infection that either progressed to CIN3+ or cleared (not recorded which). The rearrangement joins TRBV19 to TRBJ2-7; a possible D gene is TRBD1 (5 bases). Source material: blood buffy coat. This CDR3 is CARQGDTAEQYF. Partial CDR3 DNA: TGTGCCAGGCAAGGGGATACCGCCGAG.